The TCR beta chain under discussion was sequenced for a study of T cell responses to AZD1222 COVID-19 vaccine. TCRdb's copy holds only in-frame clones and misses some; the assay was immunoSEQ multiplex PCR. The sample consists of approximately 100,000 clones, 70% to 90% of them appearing once. Findings and caveats of the study: Recipients of two AZD1222 doses showed rising Spike-specific TCR breadth and depth. Distributed over spike, vaccine-associated CD4 TCRs predominated at 160-218 and 743-854. The donor group comprised mostly white British people and more females; the analysis possibly underestimated clonal diversity. Just a handful of AZD1222 recipients were seropositive at baseline.

About this clone itself: Its antigen is unknown.

CDR1 LNHDA and CDR2 SQIVND come from the germline V gene (reference sequence). This CDR3 has 14 residues. With V trimmed by 6 bases and J by 3 bases, 7 bases remained unmatched. Source: peripheral blood, taken on day 0 of AZD1222 vaccination. The chain uses TRBV19 and TRBJ2-7, with 8 positions matching TRBD1. This clonotype was obtained from an adult in good health. The CDR3 nucleotides read TGTGCCAGTAGCACCGTCGGACAGGGCTACGAGCAGTACTTC. Translation gives CASSTVGQGYEQYF. Full variable domain (outside the CDR3, taken from reference TRBV19 and TRBJ2-7): DGGITQSPKYLFRKEGQNVTLSCEQNLNHDAMYWYRQDPGQGLRLIYYSQIVNDFQKGDIAEGYSVSREKKESFPLTVTSAQKNPTAFYLCASSTVGQGYEQYFGPGTRLTVT.